The clone carrying this T cell receptor (beta chain) has a handful of counts. As yet, its antigen is unknown. CDR3 size: 14 residues. Germline V CDR1 and CDR2: SGHVS, FQNEAQ. Trimming pared 1 base from V and 4 bases from J, leaving 9 bases between. cDNA molecules, individually, were tagged with unique molecular identifiers. TCRdb recomputed calls from the 5' RACE reads with MiXCR, one row per CDR3 protein. The sample contains around 92,000 distinct CDR3 sequences, 8% to 13% of which appear only once. This sample was taken from a study of early T cells in non-severe SARS-CoV-2 infection. Study-level background: Bulk RNA from unsorted whole blood was sequenced; chains were unpaired. Regarding the study as a whole: VDJdb matching skewed toward anti-spike CD8 responses, missing private and CD4 specificities.

The specimen sequenced was whole blood. This clonotype originated in an adult who was a healthcare worker with PCR-confirmed SARS-CoV-2 infection or an uninfected control (not recorded which). The rearrangement links TRBV7-8 to TRBJ2-3; D is perhaps TRBD1 (5 bases). CDR3 DNA: TGTGCCAGCAGCTTAGTAGGGGTTGCAGATACGCAGTATTTT. It specifies CASSLVGVADTQYF.